The rows below give T cell receptor beta chains drawn from one sample of a study of Tregs in tolerant kidney transplant recipients. No antigen is known for these receptors. Using immunoSEQ multiplex PCR, the repertoire was profiled, and TCRdb retains in-frame clones only, with some absent. The table lists around 31,000 clones, approximately 83% of them singletons, with approximately 2.4% in the top ten. The source material was Tregs from blood cultured with allogeneic cells. These receptors were collected from a human donor in good health. CDR3s include the opening cysteine and the closing phenylalanine or tryptophan. The D gene is left open where the match is weak. Some rows mark clone size as missing; the rest say once, few, many or name a class of expanded clone.

cdr3_nt cdr3_aa clone_size j_call d_call v_call
TGTGCCAGCAGGCGGGACCGACAACTCGAGGGGGCCAACGTCCTGACTTTC CASRRDRQLEGANVLTF once TRBJ2-6 NA TRBV27
TGTGCCAGCAGCGTAGAGGGAAGCTCCTACGAGCAGTACTTC CASSVEGSSYEQYF NA TRBJ2-7 NA TRBV9
TGCGCCAGCAGCCCAACTATAAGGGCCCACGAGCAGTACTTC CASSPTIRAHEQYF NA TRBJ2-7 NA TRBV5-1
TGCGCCAGCAGCTACGGGACAGGGGGCTATGGCTACACCTTC CASSYGTGGYGYTF NA TRBJ1-2 TRBD1 TRBV5-1
TGTGCCAGCAGCGGAGGACAGTGGGGGAATGAGCAGTTCTTC CASSGGQWGNEQFF NA TRBJ2-1 NA TRBV7-9
TGTGCCAGCAGCTTTCAGGGGCGCAATCAGCCCCAGCATTTT CASSFQGRNQPQHF once TRBJ1-5 NA TRBV5-5
TGCGCCAGCAGCCCGGAGGTAGATCAGCCCCAGCATTTT CASSPEVDQPQHF NA TRBJ1-5 NA TRBV5-1
TGTGCCAGTAGTATATTAGGGGCGACCTCCACAGATACGCAGTATTTT CASSILGATSTDTQYF NA TRBJ2-3 NA TRBV19
TGTGCCAGCAGCTCTCCCCCCCGGGCAGGGTCGATTGGGACTGAAGCTTTCTTT CASSSPPRAGSIGTEAFF NA TRBJ1-1 NA TRBV7-9
TGCGCCAGCAGCCAGGCGGACAGGGAGCGAGCTTTCTTT CASSQADRERAFF NA TRBJ1-1 TRBD1 TRBV4-3
TGTGCCAGCAGTTACACAACAGGGATCTATGGCTACACCTTC CASSYTTGIYGYTF NA TRBJ1-2 NA TRBV6-6
TGCGCCAGCAGCCAAGAACCAGCGATGGGCTGGGGCTACACCTTC CASSQEPAMGWGYTF NA TRBJ1-2 NA TRBV4-1
TGTGCCAGCACGCGACAGACGACCTATGGCTACACCTTC CASTRQTTYGYTF NA TRBJ1-2 NA TRBV9
TGCGCCAGCAGCCAAGACAGATTTCAAAATGAAAAACTGTTTTTT CASSQDRFQNEKLFF once TRBJ1-4 NA TRBV4-1
TGTGCCAGCTCACCCCGGACAGGAGACTCCCCACACTTC CASSPRTGDSPHF once TRBJ2-7 TRBD1 TRBV18
TGTGCCAGCAGCTTAGCGTTTGGGTTGCAGCCCCAGCATTTT CASSLAFGLQPQHF NA TRBJ1-5 NA TRBV7-2
TGTGCCAGCAGGGCGCGAATTGAGACTGAAGCTTTCTTT CASRARIETEAFF NA TRBJ1-1 NA TRBV2
TGTGCCAGTAGTGGGGGCTTAGCGGGAACCTACGAGCAGTACTTC CASSGGLAGTYEQYF NA TRBJ2-7 TRBD2 TRBV19
TGCGCCAGCAGCCAAACAGGGGGCTATGGCTACACCTTC CASSQTGGYGYTF few TRBJ1-2 TRBD1 TRBV4-1
TGTGCCAGCAGACGGGGGCCCCGCGGTTTCGGGGAGCTGTTTTTT CASRRGPRGFGELFF NA TRBJ2-2 NA TRBV6-1
TGTGCCAGCAGTGGGGCACAGGGGCCGACTATCTATGGCTACACCTTC CASSGAQGPTIYGYTF NA TRBJ1-2 TRBD1 TRBV25-1
TGTGCCAGCAGCGGAACCGGGGGATACACAGATACGCAGTATTTT CASSGTGGYTDTQYF NA TRBJ2-3 NA TRBV5-6
TGTGCCAGCATCGGTTCGCGTTGGAGCAATCAGCCCCAGCATTTT CASIGSRWSNQPQHF NA TRBJ1-5 NA TRBV6-5
TGTGCCAGCAGCCCCACGGCACTAGCGGGGGGCTCAGGTACGCAGTATTTT CASSPTALAGGSGTQYF once TRBJ2-3 TRBD2 TRBV7-9
TGTGCCAGCAGCTTAAGCCTATTGCGGGGTGACGCTTTCTTT CASSLSLLRGDAFF few TRBJ1-1 NA TRBV11-3